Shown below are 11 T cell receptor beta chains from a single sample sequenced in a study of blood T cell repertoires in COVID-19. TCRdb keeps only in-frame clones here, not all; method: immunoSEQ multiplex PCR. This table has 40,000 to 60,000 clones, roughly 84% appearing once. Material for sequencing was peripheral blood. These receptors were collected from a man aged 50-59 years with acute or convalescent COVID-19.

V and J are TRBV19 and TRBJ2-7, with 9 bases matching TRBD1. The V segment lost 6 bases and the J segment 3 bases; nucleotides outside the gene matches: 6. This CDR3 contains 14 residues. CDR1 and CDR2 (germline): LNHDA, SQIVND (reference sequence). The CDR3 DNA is TGTGCCAGTAGCGCACAGGGGGCCAGCTACGAGCAGTACTTC. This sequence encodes CASSAQGASYEQYF.

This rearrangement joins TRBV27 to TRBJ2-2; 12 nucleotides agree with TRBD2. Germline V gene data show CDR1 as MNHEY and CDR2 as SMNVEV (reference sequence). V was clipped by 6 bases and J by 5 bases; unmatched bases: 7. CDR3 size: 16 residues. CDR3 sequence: CASRPTSGRRTGELFF. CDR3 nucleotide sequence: TGTGCCAGCAGGCCAACTAGCGGGAGGCGGACCGGGGAGCTGTTTTTT.

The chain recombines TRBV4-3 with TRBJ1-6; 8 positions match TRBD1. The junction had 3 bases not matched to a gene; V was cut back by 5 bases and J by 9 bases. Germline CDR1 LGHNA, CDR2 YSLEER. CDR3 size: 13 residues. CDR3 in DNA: TGCGCCAGCAGCGACAGGGGAAGTTCACCCCTCCACTTT. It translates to CASSDRGSSPLHF.

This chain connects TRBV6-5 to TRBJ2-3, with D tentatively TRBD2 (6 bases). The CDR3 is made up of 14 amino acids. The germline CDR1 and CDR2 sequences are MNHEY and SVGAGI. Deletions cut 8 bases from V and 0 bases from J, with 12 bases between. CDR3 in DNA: TGTGCCAGCGGGAGCGGGCCTAGCACAGATACGCAGTATTTT. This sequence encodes CASGSGPSTDTQYF.

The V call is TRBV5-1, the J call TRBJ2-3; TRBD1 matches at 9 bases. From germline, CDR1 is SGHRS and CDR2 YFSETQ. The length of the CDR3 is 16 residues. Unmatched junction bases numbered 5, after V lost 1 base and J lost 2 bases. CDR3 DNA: TGCGCCAGCAGCTTGAAGGGACAGGGCTACACAGATACGCAGTATTTT. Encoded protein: CASSLKGQGYTDTQYF. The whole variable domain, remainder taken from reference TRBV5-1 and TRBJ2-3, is KAGVTQTPRYLIKTRGQQVTLSCSPISGHRSVSWYQQTPGQGLQFLFEYFSETQRNKGNFPGRFSGRQFSNSRSEMNVSTLELGDSALYLCASSLKGQGYTDTQYFGPGTRLTVL.

DNA of the CDR3: TGTGCCATCAGTGAGTACACTAGCGGAAAAGAGACCCAGTACTTC. It encodes CAISEYTSGKETQYF. The gene calls are TRBV10-3 and TRBJ2-5; TRBD2 aligns across 8 bases. This CDR3 contains 15 residues. Germline V CDR1 and CDR2: ENHRY, SYGVKD. V lost 1 base to trimming and J lost 3 bases; unmatched junction nucleotides: 4.

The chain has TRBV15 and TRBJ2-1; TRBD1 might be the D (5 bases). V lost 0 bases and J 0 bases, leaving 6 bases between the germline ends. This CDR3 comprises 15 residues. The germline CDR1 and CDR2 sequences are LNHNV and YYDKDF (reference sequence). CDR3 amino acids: CATSRDRASYNEQFF. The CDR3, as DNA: TGTGCCACCAGCAGAGACAGGGCCTCCTACAATGAGCAGTTCTTC.

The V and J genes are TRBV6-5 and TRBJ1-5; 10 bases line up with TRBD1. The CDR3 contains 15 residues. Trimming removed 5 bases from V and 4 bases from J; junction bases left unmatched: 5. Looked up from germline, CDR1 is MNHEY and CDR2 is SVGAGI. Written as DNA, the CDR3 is TGTGCCAGCAGTCTCGGGGACAGGGGAAATCAGCCCCAGCATTTT. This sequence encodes CASSLGDRGNQPQHF.

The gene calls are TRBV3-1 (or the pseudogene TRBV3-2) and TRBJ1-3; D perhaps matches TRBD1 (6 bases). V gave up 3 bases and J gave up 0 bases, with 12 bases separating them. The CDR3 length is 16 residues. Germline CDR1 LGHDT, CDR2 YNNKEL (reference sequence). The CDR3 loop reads CASSHDRSLSGNTIYF. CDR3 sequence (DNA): TGTGCCAGCAGCCACGACAGGTCCCTCTCTGGAAACACCATATATTTT.

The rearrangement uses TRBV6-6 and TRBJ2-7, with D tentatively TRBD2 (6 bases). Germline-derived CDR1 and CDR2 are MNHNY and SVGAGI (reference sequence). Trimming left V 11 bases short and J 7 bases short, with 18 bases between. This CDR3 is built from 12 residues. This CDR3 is CAAARWSGEQYF. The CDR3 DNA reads TGTGCCGCCGCCAGGTGGAGCGGGGAGCAGTACTTC.

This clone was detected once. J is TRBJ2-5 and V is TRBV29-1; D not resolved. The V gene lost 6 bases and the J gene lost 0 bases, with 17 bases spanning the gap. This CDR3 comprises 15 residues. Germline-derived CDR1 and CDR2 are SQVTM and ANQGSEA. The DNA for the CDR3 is TGCAGCGTCGATCGACCCGAGGAGTACCAAGAGACCCAGTACTTC. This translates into CSVDRPEEYQETQYF.